This T cell receptor (beta chain) was recorded in a study of blood T cell repertoires in COVID-19. With 5 bases clipped from V and 7 bases from J, the junction kept 7 bases outside the gene matches. Germline assignment: CDR1 MNHEY and CDR2 SVGAGI. This CDR3 region has 14 residues. The data were produced by immunoSEQ multiplex PCR, yet TCRdb's version contains in-frame clones alone and is incomplete. The sample yields approximately 450,000 clones, around 87% seen once. The gene calls are TRBV6-5 and TRBJ2-1, with 8 nucleotides matching TRBD2. The sequenced material came from PBMCs or T cells enriched from blood (not recorded which). The receptor was derived from a man aged 25 to 40 who had recovered from COVID-19. The CDR3 nucleotides read TGTGCCAGCAGTCCGACGGGACTAGAAAATGAGCAGTTCTTC. Protein sequence: CASSPTGLENEQFF.